A single count supports the clone carrying this TCR beta chain. V lost 4 bases and J lost 15; bases outside the gene matches: 5. The CDR3 covers 12 residues. Germline CDR1 reads SGDLS; CDR2 reads YYNGEE. Libraries were prepared by immunoSEQ multiplex PCR; TCRdb keeps only in-frame clonotypes and omits some of them. The data contain some 110,000 clones, roughly 89% of them seen just once; the ten biggest clones take up around 1.6%. The data originate from a study of T cell changes during pregnancy in multiple sclerosis. The source of this sequence is a female donor with multiple sclerosis, enrolled in a pregnancy study. The chain combines TRBV9 with TRBJ2-1, with 12 positions matching TRBD2. The sequenced sample was peripheral blood, obtained before pregnancy. In DNA form, the CDR3 reads TGTGCCAGCAGCCGGACTAGCGGGGACCGGTTCTTC. Translating it yields CASSRTSGDRFF.